Sequencing of this TCR beta chain was carried out in a study of blood T cell repertoires in COVID-19. Study at large: Samples taken during acute and convalescent COVID-19 were collected in the United States, Italy and Spain.

Original methodology: Amplified reference gene primers provided the basis for estimating nucleated cell counts. The method was immunoSEQ multiplex PCR; TCRdb's version includes in-frame clones alone and lacks a portion of them. D and trimming were read from the DNA, whereas the V and J calls and clone size are those reported in that table. Seen here are about 190,000 clones, around 89% observed once, and the top ten hold roughly 0.6%. The sample taken for sequencing was peripheral blood. This TCR was sampled from a man aged 45 to 65 with acute or convalescent COVID-19.

CDR3: CASSEDGVATNEKLFF. The CDR3 DNA follows: TGCGCCAGCAGCGAGGACGGGGTGGCAACTAATGAAAAACTGTTTTTT. The chain links TRBV5-1 to TRBJ1-4; D not certain. The germline V gene has CDR1 SGHRS and CDR2 YFSETQ. Trimming shortened V by 4 bases and J by 0 bases, and 13 bases separated the two germline ends. The CDR3 consists of 16 residues. Together with reference TRBV5-1 and TRBJ1-4, the CDR3 gives the full variable domain: KAGVTQTPRYLIKTRGQQVTLSCSPISGHRSVSWYQQTPGQGLQFLFEYFSETQRNKGNFPGRFSGRQFSNSRSEMNVSTLELGDSALYLCASSEDGVATNEKLFFGSGTQLSVL.